A single TCR beta chain is shown here with its context. These data originate in a study of blood T cell repertoires in COVID-19. At the level of the study: Acute and convalescent COVID-19 samples came from the United States, Italy and Spain. PBMCs, B-cell-depleted T cells, or T cells provided the cDNA or gDNA that made up the material.

Study processing details: From reference gene primer amplification, estimates of nucleated cell counts were derived. The table came from immunoSEQ multiplex PCR; TCRdb's copy has only in-frame clones and leaves some out. That table furnishes V, J and clone size, whereas the DNA furnished D and trimming. The sample has 150,000 to 200,000 clones; about 80% are singletons. CDR1 MDHEN and CDR2 SYDVKM come from the germline V gene. The J segment lost 6 bases and the V segment lost 6 bases, leaving 13 bases of the junction unmatched. The CDR3 is made up of 16 amino acids. The chain joins TRBV28 to TRBJ2-5, with TRBD1 matching over 10 bases. The sequenced sample consisted of peripheral blood. The sequence derives from a woman older than 75 with acute or convalescent COVID-19. The DNA of the CDR3 is TGTGCCAGCAGGACCCCGGGACAGGGGAGCAAAAAGACCCAGTACTTC. It translates to CASRTPGQGSKKTQYF.